This T cell receptor beta chain was identified in a study of monozygotic twins with inflammatory bowel disease. Study observations and caveats: Repertoire similarity was not found to differ between concordant and discordant twins, possibly from limited power. Other individuals had fewer clonotypes in common with IBD patients than with healthy twins, especially with disease activity.

As regards this clonotype: Its antigen remains unknown.

The germline gives CDR1 WSHSY, CDR2 SAAADI. The CDR3 extends over 13 amino acids. Addition of UMIs with a 6-nucleotide sample barcode was achieved by template switching. The cDNA of both the TCRalpha and TCRbeta chains was subjected to two nested PCRs of approximately 16 and 10 cycles. TCRdb reprocessed the 5' RACE reads and keeps a single row for each CDR3 protein, giving no DNA. Listed are 200,000 to 250,000 distinct CDR3 sequences; approximately 1.5% falls within the top ten. This clonotype originated in a human donor with ulcerative colitis or Crohn's disease, or a healthy co-twin of an affected twin (not recorded which). The gene calls are TRBV10-2 and TRBJ1-1; TCRdb lists TRBD1, though no DNA is available to test this call. The sample taken for sequencing was blood. The CDR3 here is CASSLGDGTEAFF.